The sequence of this TCR beta chain was determined in a study of technical replicates of blood from several donors. Method: immunoSEQ multiplex PCR; TCRdb's copy keeps in-frame clones and lacks some. The data show approximately 70,000 clones, with roughly nine tenths seen just once and 0.38% held by the top ten. Trimming at V came to 0 bases and at J to 8 bases, leaving 8 bases not matched to a gene. CDR1 and CDR2 (germline): LGHNA, YSLEER. CDR3 length: 15 amino acids. This clone appeared once. The sequence was collected from a human donor in good health. The sequenced sample was T cells isolated from PBMCs. The rearrangement uses TRBV4-3 and TRBJ1-2, with TRBD1 matching 8 bases. The CDR3: CASSQDVTGDRGYTF. Written as DNA, the CDR3 is TGCGCCAGCAGCCAAGATGTGACAGGGGACCGCGGCTACACCTTC.